This TCR beta chain was documented in a study of OX40 agonist ivuxolimab in advanced cancers. Study in general: Partial responses were seen in three patients, one with hepatocellular carcinoma and two with cutaneous melanoma. Study results and caveats: Clonal expansion was seen in CD4+ and CD8+ blood T cells by week 6 at 0.1 to 3.0 mg/kg. Also showing low normalized T-cell clonal expansion were some of the nonresponders. At 0.1-3.0 mg/kg, partial responders had clonal expansion among the lowest observed.

Clones were sequenced by immunoSEQ multiplex PCR, and TCRdb holds only the in-frame ones, with some missing. The table records tens of thousands of clones, around 90% of them present only once. Points on this clone: Its matching antigen is unknown.

Trimming took off 1 base at V and 6 bases at J, with 11 bases between the two ends. The germline V gene encodes CDR1 LNHDA and CDR2 SQIVND (reference sequence). This CDR3 spans 14 amino acids. The chain employs TRBV19 and TRBJ2-3; D perhaps matches TRBD1 (6 bases). Sequences were derived from CD4+ or CD8+ T cells sorted from blood, sampled in a trial of the OX40 agonist ivuxolimab. The TCR comes from an adult with an advanced solid tumor such as melanoma, head and neck, liver or kidney cancer. The CDR3 DNA is TGTGCCAGTAGTATAGGCCACAGGGCTGATACGCAGTATTTT. Protein sequence: CASSIGHRADTQYF.